Each of the 29 T cell receptor beta chains below was sequenced from the same sample in a study of shared clonotypes between healthy human individuals. Here immunoSEQ multiplex PCR was the method, and the copy in TCRdb shows in-frame clones only, minus some. There are 2 million to 2.5 million clones in the sample; roughly 92% occur only once, and approximately 0.4% lies in the top ten. Sequencing was done on a sample of naive CD4+ T cells from PBMCs. This sample's subset: CD45RA+ positively selected. The source is a man aged 18 to 29 in good health. Some clones in this sample may be carry-over from other donors' samples.

V gene TRBV30 combines with J gene TRBJ2-5, with TRBD2 identical over 7 bases. The CDR3 runs 14 residues. The germline gives CDR1 GTSNPN, CDR2 SVGIG (reference sequence). V dropped 0 bases and J dropped 1; count of bases not matched to a gene: 2. This CDR3 reads CAWSVSGAQETQYF. The CDR3 DNA sequence: TGTGCCTGGAGTGTAAGCGGGGCCCAAGAGACCCAGTACTTC.

The chain is built from TRBV7-9 and TRBJ1-1; maybe TRBD1 (5 bases). This CDR3 comprises 14 residues. Trimming removed 4 bases at V and 0 bases at J, with 9 bases between. The germline V gene has CDR1 SEHNR and CDR2 FQNEAQ (reference sequence). The CDR3 DNA reads as TGTGCCAGCAGCTCGGACATTGTGAACACTGAAGCTTTCTTT. Encoded protein: CASSSDIVNTEAFF.

The chain's CDR3 is CASSPRNTDRGYEQYF. The CDR3 coding sequence is TGTGCCAGCAGCCCAAGAAACACCGACAGGGGCTACGAGCAGTACTTC. The chain couples TRBV7-3 to TRBJ2-7; 8 nucleotides match TRBD1. V lost 5 bases, J lost 3 bases, and 12 bases stayed unmatched. Germline CDR1 SGHTA, CDR2 FQGTGA. The CDR3 has 16 amino acids. Combining the CDR3 with reference TRBV7-3 and TRBJ2-7 gives the whole variable domain GAGVSQTPSNKVTEKGKYVELRCDPISGHTALYWYRQSLGQGPEFLIYFQGTGAADDSGLPNDRFFAVRPEGSVSTLKIQRTERGDSAVYLCASSPRNTDRGYEQYFGPGTRLTVT.

This sequence joins TRBV2 and TRBJ1-5, with 9 bases fitting TRBD1. The CDR3 has 14 amino acids. Germline V gives CDR1 SNHLY, CDR2 FYNNEI. The J segment lost 5 bases and the V segment lost 8 bases, leaving 7 bases of the junction unmatched. The CDR3 loop is CASGPGDRDQPQHF. The DNA for the CDR3 is TGTGCCAGCGGCCCGGGGGACAGGGATCAGCCCCAGCATTTT.

The V and J genes are TRBV29-1 and TRBJ2-5, with TRBD1 identical over 9 bases. Germline CDR1 SQVTM, CDR2 ANQGSEA. Germline trimming cut 4 bases from V and 3 bases from J; bases unmatched to any gene: 6. The CDR3 has 14 amino acids. CDR3 sequence reads: CSVGQGQGKETQYF. The CDR3 nucleotides read TGCAGCGTTGGCCAAGGACAGGGGAAAGAGACCCAGTACTTC.

The chain has TRBV6-6 and TRBJ2-1; 11 bases line up with TRBD2. The CDR3 loop spans 16 amino acids. Germline V gene lookup returns CDR1 MNHNY and CDR2 SVGAGI (reference sequence). V shed 6 bases, J shed 0 bases, and the junction held 4 bases outside the gene matches. The CDR3 here is CASRGLAESSYNEQFF. CDR3 bases: TGTGCCAGCAGGGGACTAGCGGAGAGCTCCTACAATGAGCAGTTCTTC.

The chain combines TRBV19 with TRBJ1-1; no reliable D call. The CDR3 totals 15 residues. Per germline, CDR1 LNHDA and CDR2 SQIVND (reference sequence). V was clipped by 8 bases and J by 0 bases, with 16 bases between them. CDR3: CASRGPPTMNTEAFF. CDR3 bases: TGTGCCAGTCGAGGTCCCCCAACCATGAACACTGAAGCTTTCTTT.

The J gene is TRBJ2-3, the V gene TRBV5-1; 9 positions agree with TRBD2. V shed 2 bases and J 1 base; nucleotides not matched to a gene: 5. CDR3 length equals 16 residues. Germline CDR1 SGHRS, CDR2 YFSETQ. The CDR3 reads CASSFSGSGGTDTQYF. CDR3 nucleotides: TGCGCCAGCAGCTTTAGCGGGAGTGGAGGCACAGATACGCAGTATTTT.

In DNA form, the CDR3 reads TGTGCCAGCAGCTCCAGATTAGCGGGAAGGTACGAGCAGTACTTC. It encodes CASSSRLAGRYEQYF. The chain couples TRBV5-4 to TRBJ2-7; 8 nucleotides align to TRBD2. V shed 3 bases and J 4 bases; nucleotides not matched to a gene: 9. Per germline, CDR1 SGHNT and CDR2 YYREEE (reference sequence). The CDR3 contains 15 residues.

This clone was counted only a few times. The gene calls are TRBV9 and TRBJ2-4, with no clear D. Per the germline V gene, CDR1 is SGDLS and CDR2 is YYNGEE. The CDR3 extends over 13 amino acids. Deletions cut 2 bases from V and 0 bases from J, with 3 bases between. In nucleotides, the CDR3 is TGTGCCAGCAGCGTGACAGCCAAAAACATTCAGTACTTC. The encoded protein is CASSVTAKNIQYF. Full variable domain (rest looked up from reference TRBV9 and TRBJ2-4): DSGVTQTPKHLITATGQRVTLRCSPRSGDLSVYWYQQSLDQGLQFLIQYYNGEERAKGNILERFSAQQFPDLHSELNLSSLELGDSALYFCASSVTAKNIQYFGAGTRLSVL.

A note on this clone: Other DNA sequences in the sample encode the same CDR3. The V and J genes are TRBV28 and TRBJ1-5, with unresolved D. The CDR3 has 14 residues. The germline CDR1 and CDR2 sequences are MDHEN and SYDVKM. The V end was cut by 1 base, the J end by 2 bases, with 6 bases between. Here the CDR3 DNA reads TGTGCCAGCAGTTTATTAGGTGGCAATCAGCCCCAGCATTTT. Translated, it gives CASSLLGGNQPQHF.

The chain is built from TRBV11-2 and TRBJ1-1; 8 bases fit TRBD1. Germline V gene sequence: CDR1 SGHAT, CDR2 FQNNGV. The J segment lost 4 bases and the V segment lost 5 bases, leaving 3 bases of the junction unmatched. This CDR3 comprises 13 residues. The CDR3 here is CASSVDRGTEAFF. The DNA of the CDR3 is TGTGCCAGCAGCGTCGACAGGGGCACTGAAGCTTTCTTT.

This clone was detected a few times. This CDR3 is also generated by other DNA sequences in the sample. This rearrangement joins TRBV7-9 to TRBJ1-1, with D unresolved. This CDR3 contains 13 residues. Germline CDR1 and CDR2: SEHNR and FQNEAQ (reference sequence). The ends were cut back, 1 base at V and 0 bases at J, with 3 bases in the middle. CDR3 bases: TGTGCCAGCAGCTTAGGTATGAACACTGAAGCTTTCTTT. Amino acids: CASSLGMNTEAFF.

This chain uses TRBV11-3 with TRBJ2-3; 12 bases fit TRBD1. Germline-derived CDR1 and CDR2 are SGHNT and YENEEA. J lost 4 bases, V lost 3 bases, and 11 bases had no gene match. This CDR3 region has 18 residues. The CDR3 loop reads CASSLGTGGPFFADTQYF. In nucleotides, the CDR3 is TGTGCCAGCAGCTTGGGGACAGGGGGCCCCTTCTTCGCAGATACGCAGTATTTT.

The sample holds one count of this clone. This chain joins TRBV7-8 and TRBJ1-1; a weak D match, TRBD1 (5 bases). The CDR3 is made up of 14 amino acids. The germline gives CDR1 SGHVS, CDR2 FQNEAQ. Trimming left V 2 bases short and J 4 bases short, with 11 bases between. The CDR3: CASSLQTGITEAFF. The DNA of the CDR3 is TGTGCCAGCAGCTTACAAACAGGCATCACTGAAGCTTTCTTT.

Only a few counts were recorded for this clone. The V and J genes are TRBV11-2 and TRBJ1-2; possible D gene TRBD1, 6 bases. The CDR3 has 13 residues. Germline CDR1 SGHAT, CDR2 FQNNGV. The V gene lost 5 bases and the J gene lost 8 bases, with 15 bases spanning the gap. The CDR3 DNA reads TGTGCCAGCAGCCCTGGAGGGGGACACGGCTACACCTTC. It specifies CASSPGGGHGYTF.

This chain connects TRBV5-1 to TRBJ2-7, with 9 bases that match TRBD2. The CDR3 is 17 residues long. V dropped 0 bases and J dropped 2; count of bases not matched to a gene: 9. Germline CDR1 and CDR2: SGHRS and YFSETQ. The CDR3 protein is CASSLASGASGTYEQYF. The CDR3 region has the DNA TGCGCCAGCAGCTTGGCCTCGGGTGCTAGCGGGACCTACGAGCAGTACTTC.

CDR3 loop: CASSELAGLHNEQFF. Here the CDR3 DNA reads TGTGCCAGTAGTGAATTAGCGGGGCTACACAATGAGCAGTTCTTC. The rearrangement joins TRBV19 to TRBJ2-1, with TRBD2 matching 8 bases. Germline CDR1 reads LNHDA; CDR2 reads SQIVND (reference sequence). The CDR3 loop spans 15 amino acids. V was pared by 5 bases and J by 5 bases, with 8 bases of the junction left unmatched.

J is TRBJ2-3 and V is TRBV5-4, with D perhaps TRBD1 or TRBD2 (5 bases each). V dropped 4 bases and J dropped 0 bases, with 12 bases sitting between them. The CDR3 consists of 15 residues. Germline values: CDR1 SGHNT, CDR2 YYREEE (reference sequence). The CDR3 spells CASSLGTVSTDTQYF. As DNA, the CDR3 is TGTGCCAGCAGCCTCGGGACGGTGAGCACAGATACGCAGTATTTT.

The chain combines TRBV2 with TRBJ2-7, with 7 bases aligning to TRBD2. Germline V gene data show CDR1 as SNHLY and CDR2 as FYNNEI. Trimming took 0 bases from V and 3 from J; bases not matched to a gene: 5. This CDR3 spans 15 amino acids. CDR3 coding DNA: TGTGCCAGCAGTGAAGCTCGGGGACTAATCTACGAGCAGTACTTC. Protein sequence: CASSEARGLIYEQYF.

The chain joins TRBV7-8 to TRBJ2-1, with D hard to call. Trimming stripped 2 bases from V and 0 bases from J, with 11 bases between. The CDR3 has 16 residues. Germline V gene sequence: CDR1 SGHVS, CDR2 FQNEAQ. The CDR3 region is CASSLSRVPSYNEQFF. As DNA, the CDR3 is TGTGCCAGCAGCTTATCACGGGTCCCCTCCTACAATGAGCAGTTCTTC.

This clone has a single count. The CDR3 loop reads CASSLLGGYIQYF. CDR3 nucleotide sequence: TGTGCCAGCAGCTTATTGGGCGGATACATTCAGTACTTC. The V and J genes are TRBV7-9 and TRBJ2-4; D ambiguous. The V end lost 2 bases, the J end lost 8 bases, and 10 bases lay between the germline ends. Germline assignment: CDR1 SEHNR and CDR2 FQNEAQ (reference sequence). The CDR3 runs 13 residues.

This chain joins TRBV5-8 and TRBJ1-2; D perhaps matches TRBD1 (5 bases). Germline V gene lookup returns CDR1 SGHTS and CDR2 YDEGEE. This CDR3 comprises 16 residues. Trimming cost V 4 bases and J 4 bases, with 20 bases left between them. CDR3 protein: CASSLLTGTQGYGYTF. CDR3 nucleotide sequence: TGTGCCAGCAGCCTACTGACCGGTACCCAGGGCTATGGCTACACCTTC. Full variable domain (remainder filled in from reference TRBV5-8 and TRBJ1-2): EAGVTQSPTHLIKTRGQQATLRCSPISGHTSVYWYQQALGLGLQFLLWYDEGEERNRGNFPPRFSGRQFPNYSSELNVNALELEDSALYLCASSLLTGTQGYGYTFGSGTRLTVV.

This chain uses TRBV20-1 with TRBJ2-3; D is unclear. Germline V gives CDR1 DFQATT, CDR2 SNEGSKA (reference sequence). The CDR3 spans 11 residues. The V and J ends lost 4 bases and 3 bases respectively, with 5 bases between them. CDR3 nucleotide sequence: TGCAGTGCTACTACTACAGATACGCAGTATTTT. Protein: CSATTTDTQYF.

The rearrangement joins TRBV28 to TRBJ1-2, with no clear D. Per germline, CDR1 MDHEN and CDR2 SYDVKM. With 3 bases removed from V and 1 base from J, the gap between germline ends came to 15 bases. This CDR3 spans 16 amino acids. CDR3 nucleotide sequence: TGTGCCAGCAGTTTTGTAACGGTGACGATTAACTATGGCTACACCTTC. Amino acid sequence: CASSFVTVTINYGYTF.

On this clone itself: The sample carries other DNA sequences with the same CDR3. The chain links TRBV18 to TRBJ2-5, with D uncertain. Trimming took 3 bases from V and 1 from J, leaving 9 bases between them. The CDR3 is 14 residues long. Germline V gene lookup returns CDR1 KGHSH and CDR2 LQKENI. The CDR3 spells CASSPAASQETQYF. The CDR3 region has the DNA TGTGCCAGCTCACCGGCGGCCTCCCAAGAGACCCAGTACTTC.

The chain joins TRBV11-3 to TRBJ2-5; 8 bases fit TRBD1. Looked up from germline, CDR1 is SGHNT and CDR2 is YENEEA. The CDR3 runs 15 residues. Trimming cost V 5 bases and J 5 bases; bases outside gene matches: 10. CDR3 protein: CASSDRQGSGETQYF. DNA for the CDR3: TGTGCCAGCAGCGACAGACAGGGGTCTGGGGAGACCCAGTACTTC. Full variable domain (rest looked up from reference TRBV11-3 and TRBJ2-5): EAGVVQSPRYKIIEKKQPVAFWCNPISGHNTLYWYLQNLGQGPELLIRYENEEAVDDSQLPKDRFSAERLKGVDSTLKIQPAELGDSAVYLCASSDRQGSGETQYFGPGTRLLVL.

V and J are TRBV19 and TRBJ2-2; weak D call: TRBD2 (5 bases). Germline V lookup: CDR1 LNHDA, CDR2 SQIVND (reference sequence). The CDR3 extends over 14 amino acids. V was cut by 3 bases and J by 8 bases, with 13 bases left in between. CDR3 sequence reads: CASSISGVGGELFF. Here the CDR3 DNA reads TGTGCCAGTAGTATCTCCGGGGTTGGAGGGGAGCTGTTTTTT.

This clone was picked up one time. The chain carries TRBV19 and TRBJ2-1, with D possibly matching TRBD2 (5 bases). The CDR3 is made up of 15 amino acids. Trimming shortened V by 7 bases and J by 3 bases, and 16 bases separated the two germline ends. The germline V gene encodes CDR1 LNHDA and CDR2 SQIVND (reference sequence). DNA for the CDR3: TGTGCCAGTACCGACGGCGGGCAGGTCTACAATGAGCAGTTCTTC. Protein sequence: CASTDGGQVYNEQFF.